This TCR beta chain was sequenced during a study of Tregs in tolerant kidney transplant recipients. Study-level points and caveats: Antigen-driven expansion was suggested because donor-specific Tregs expanded more than all Tregs in tolerant patients. Validation in larger populations is needed because few patients were studied. Some patients' samples used different primers over time, so nucleotide sequences weren't comparable.

Comments on this clone: Its antigen is not identified. Sequencing ends 3 residues short of the CDR3 end; the germline J gene provides the rest.

Some clones are missing from TCRdb's copy, which holds only in-frame ones; the method was immunoSEQ multiplex PCR. This repertoire comprises tens of thousands of clones; its ten largest clones make up 0.8% to 1%. This CDR3 region has 16 residues. V dropped 6 bases and J dropped 0 bases, with 16 bases sitting between them. CDR1 KGHSH and CDR2 LQKENI come from the germline V gene. The sequence came from a human donor who received a combined kidney and bone marrow transplant. The V and J genes are TRBV18 and TRBJ2-3; possibly TRBD2 for D (6 bases). The starting material was CD4+ T cells from blood, obtained before the transplant. The CDR3 here is CASSTRLSGSTDTQYF. The covered CDR3 bases are TGTGCCAGCTCGACGAGGCTTAGCGGAAGCACAGATACG.